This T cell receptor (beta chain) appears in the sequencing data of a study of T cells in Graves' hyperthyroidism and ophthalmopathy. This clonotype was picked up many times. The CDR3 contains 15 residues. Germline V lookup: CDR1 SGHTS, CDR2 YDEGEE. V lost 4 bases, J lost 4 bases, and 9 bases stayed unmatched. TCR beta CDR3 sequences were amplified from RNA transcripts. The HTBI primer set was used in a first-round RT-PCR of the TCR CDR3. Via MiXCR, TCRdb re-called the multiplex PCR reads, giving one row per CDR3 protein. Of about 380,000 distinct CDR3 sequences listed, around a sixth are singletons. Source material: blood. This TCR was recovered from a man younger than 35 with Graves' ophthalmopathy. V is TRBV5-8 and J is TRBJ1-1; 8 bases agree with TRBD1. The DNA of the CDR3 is TGTGCCAGCAGCCCAGGACAGGGAGGCAGCACTGAAGCTTTCTTT. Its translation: CASSPGQGGSTEAFF.